Sequencing of this T cell receptor (gamma chain) was carried out in a study of Vδ1+ human thymocytes listed by TCRdb under 2018. Describing the broader study: mRNA-level TRG and TRD CDR3 repertoires of highly purified Vdelta1+ thymocytes from young children were characterised as a data resource. The multiplex-based CDR3 amplicon strategy had previously been validated against 5'RACE-based CDR3 amplicon generation methods.

Comment on this clone: It has no known antigen specificity. Base qualities are not recorded, but no much larger clone differs from it by a single base. Other DNA variants within this sample encode the same CDR3.

The CDR3 spans 12 residues, from the cysteine through the phenylalanine. The only DNA kept is the CDR3, 36 bases in frame from the first base. Taken from the germline V gene (reference sequence), the CDR1 and CDR2 loops are VTNTFY and YDVSTARD. The germline V end is reduced by 0 bases and the J end by 11 bases; junction bases left unmatched: 7. RNA was extracted with the RNeasy mini kit and reverse transcribed using Superscript III. Multiplex PCR was used to generate CDR3 amplicons, with pooled V-gene forward primers and a constant-region reverse primer carrying Illumina adaptor overhangs. After gel purification, the amplicons were indexed with Nextera index primers during about 8 additional PCR cycles and then purified using AMPure XP beads. Sequencing of libraries was performed on an Illumina MiSeq using paired-end 250 bp reads, dual indexing and a roughly 21% PhiX spike-in. Concerning the study's data processing: FastQC was used to quality check the reads, while ea-utils fastq-join merged the TRG read pairs. Annotation of sequences was performed with IMGT/HighV-QUEST, only productive sequences with unambiguous V-gene assignment were retained, and clonotypes were defined by identical CDR3 sequence. Downstream analysis used VDJtools 1.1.1, tcR 2.2.3, Treemap and vegan Shannon diversity in R 3.4.4. For TCRdb, the public reads were processed anew by CATT, and duplicate DNA sequences were folded into one row. The authors' filters were not applied to this entry. This sample lists 36,000 or so gamma-chain clones; 20% to 25% were detected once. About 1.8% of the sample goes to the ten largest clones.

Study-wide findings and limitations: Unlike the oligoclonal repertoires in peripheral blood, the thymic TRG and TRD repertoires appeared highly polyclonal, with Gaussian CDR3 length distributions. Many TRG clonotypes were found to be shared between donors (up to about 7x10^3), whereas TRD repertoires were found to be essentially private (max about 120 shared). Because no clustering by age or sex was observed, donors were not stratified by these variables in the analyses. Because unexpected Vdelta2 sequences could lead to misinterpretation of bulk repertoire data, the authors recommended using highly purified populations and validating at the single-cell level. About 20% of thymic TRD sequences were found to be Vdelta2 (and few were Vdelta3) despite high sort purity, in contrast to peripheral blood Vdelta1+ controls.

Thymic samples were depleted of alphabeta T cells, then CD3+ TCRVdelta1+ TCRVdelta2- thymocytes were FACS-sorted. The purity of the sorted Vdelta1+ thymocytes fell between 98% and 99.6%. The thymic specimens were obtained from roughly eight paediatric patients who were undergoing corrective cardiac surgery and ranged in age from about 5 days to 16 months. The thymic tissue was dispersed, and mononuclear cells were isolated using a Histopaque-1077 density gradient. The staining antibodies were anti-TCRVdelta1 clone TS8.2, anti-TCRVdelta2 clone B6, anti-CD3 clone HIT3a and anti-TCRalphabeta clone IP26.

The chain employs TRGV3 and TRGJ1 or TRGJ2. The specimen was Vdelta1+ gamma-delta thymocytes from the thymus. The sample's cell subset or site label is to be understood as: FACS-sorted CD3+ TCRalphabeta- TCRVdelta1+ TCRVdelta2- thymocytes. The source is a girl in the first two years of life who had congenital heart surgery. Here is the DNA: TGTGCCACCTGGGACAGGCCTAGAGAGAAACTCTTT. Translation gives CATWDRPREKLF.